This TCR beta chain was recovered during a study of blood T cell repertoires in COVID-19. Looking at the study overall: Italy, Spain and the United States were the sources of the convalescent and acute COVID-19 samples.

This CDR3 region has 14 residues. The ends were cut back, 5 bases at V and 3 bases at J, with 11 bases in the middle. Germline V CDR1 and CDR2: LNHDA, SQIVND (reference sequence). Profiling relied on immunoSEQ multiplex PCR, and the TCRdb table lists in-frame clones only, not all of them. The data hold around 300,000 clones, with 80% to 90% observed a single time. This receptor was obtained from a man aged 30-40 years who had recovered from COVID-19. The sample taken for sequencing was PBMCs or T cells enriched from blood (not recorded which). V is TRBV19 and J is TRBJ1-5; no definite D call. The CDR3 spells CASSYQRNNQPQHF. In DNA, the CDR3 is TGTGCCAGTAGTTATCAGCGAAACAATCAGCCCCAGCATTTT. Together with reference TRBV19 and TRBJ1-5, the CDR3 gives the full variable domain: DGGITQSPKYLFRKEGQNVTLSCEQNLNHDAMYWYRQDPGQGLRLIYYSQIVNDFQKGDIAEGYSVSREKKESFPLTVTSAQKNPTAFYLCASSYQRNNQPQHFGDGTRLSIL.